One and the same sample provided the 28 T cell receptor beta chains below, sequenced in a study of cytomegalovirus exposure and HLA in healthy donors. PCR involved 60 Vbeta and 13 Jbeta primers. TCRdb's copy holds only in-frame clones and misses some; the assay was immunoSEQ multiplex PCR. The sample holds some 120,000 clones; 65% to 90% are singletons and the top ten take about 11%. Specimen: PBMCs. These receptors all come from a male donor in good health and CMV-seropositive.

V is TRBV18 and J is TRBJ2-1; 9 bases fit TRBD2. Germline values: CDR1 KGHSH, CDR2 LQKENI. The CDR3 loop spans 16 amino acids. V trimming: 4 bases; J trimming: 2 bases; junction bases outside the gene matches: 6. The CDR3 region has the DNA TGTGCCAGCTCACTTAGCGGGAGCTTAACCTACAATGAGCAGTTCTTC. It codes for CASSLSGSLTYNEQFF.

This clone was observed a single time. The chain has TRBV2 and TRBJ2-5; D is undetermined. From germline, CDR1 is SNHLY and CDR2 FYNNEI. This CDR3 contains 12 residues. V lost 7 bases, J lost 0 bases, and 6 bases lay in between. In nucleotides, the CDR3 is TGTGCCAGCATTGACTACCAAGAGACCCAGTACTTC. This encodes CASIDYQETQYF.

The V call is TRBV29-1, the J call TRBJ2-1, with D maybe TRBD1 (5 bases). Germline CDR1 is SQVTM and CDR2 is ANQGSEA. The CDR3 is 14 residues long. V was clipped by 1 base and J by 7 bases, with 14 bases between them. The CDR3 is CSVEGGLYGNEQFF. The CDR3 DNA is TGCAGCGTTGAAGGGGGCTTGTACGGAAATGAGCAGTTCTTC.

The rearrangement links TRBV19 to TRBJ1-1; D is possibly TRBD1 (5 bases). From germline, CDR1 is LNHDA and CDR2 SQIVND (reference sequence). The CDR3 covers 14 residues. The V and J ends lost 6 bases and 5 bases respectively, with 16 bases between them. The CDR3 DNA reads TGTGCCAGTAGCCCAAAAGGGGTGGCAACTGAAGCTTTCTTT. Its translation is CASSPKGVATEAFF.

The chain carries TRBV5-1 and TRBJ1-5, with TRBD1 matching over 8 bases. There are 15 residues in the CDR3. With V trimmed by 3 bases and J by 2 bases, 4 bases remained unmatched. Germline V gives CDR1 SGHRS, CDR2 YFSETQ. The CDR3 bases are TGCGCCAGCAGCTCCGGACAGGGAGGCAATCAGCCCCAGCATTTT. As protein: CASSSGQGGNQPQHF.

The chain recombines TRBV27 with TRBJ2-1; TRBD1 might be the D (6 bases). Germline V gene sequence: CDR1 MNHEY, CDR2 SMNVEV (reference sequence). Trimming took off 6 bases at V and 7 bases at J, with 28 bases between the two ends. The CDR3 has 18 residues. This CDR3 reads CASSPRPAGAGGRNEQFF. The CDR3 nucleotides read TGTGCCAGCAGCCCTAGGCCCGCAGGGGCGGGTGGGCGGAATGAGCAGTTCTTC.

This CDR3 reads CASSLLGGNTGELFF. CDR3 sequence (DNA): TGTGCCAGCAGCTTACTGGGAGGGAACACCGGGGAGCTGTTTTTT. The rearrangement uses TRBV7-2 and TRBJ2-2; D is perhaps TRBD2 (6 bases). Trimming left V 2 bases short and J 1 base short, with 8 bases between. The CDR3 consists of 15 residues. Germline V lookup: CDR1 SGHTA, CDR2 FQGNSA.

A word on this clone: One junction end disagrees with the germline gene, perhaps due to a read error. The chain joins TRBV7-9 to TRBJ2-5; the D gene is possibly TRBD1 (7 bases). Per germline, CDR1 SEHNR and CDR2 FQNEAQ (reference sequence). The length of the CDR3 is 15 residues. CDR3 sequence reads: CSSSPPAQGRQTQYF. CDR3 nucleotide sequence: TGTTCCAGCAGTCCGCCGGCACAGGGGAGGCAGACCCAGTACTTC.

The V call is TRBV5-1, the J call TRBJ1-1, with 7 positions matching TRBD1. V lost 3 bases and J lost 6; bases outside the gene matches: 5. The germline V gene encodes CDR1 SGHRS and CDR2 YFSETQ. This CDR3 is 13 amino acids long. The CDR3 region has the DNA TGCGCCAGCAGCTACAGGGGAGGCTCTGAAGCTTTCTTT. Its translation is CASSYRGGSEAFF. Drawing the rest from reference TRBV5-1 and TRBJ1-1, the complete variable domain is KAGVTQTPRYLIKTRGQQVTLSCSPISGHRSVSWYQQTPGQGLQFLFEYFSETQRNKGNFPGRFSGRQFSNSRSEMNVSTLELGDSALYLCASSYRGGSEAFFGQGTRLTVV.

V and J are TRBV11-3 and TRBJ1-1; D is ambiguous. The CDR3 is 13 residues long. From germline, CDR1 is SGHNT and CDR2 YENEEA. Trimming removed 5 bases from V and 1 base from J, with 8 bases in between. The CDR3 nucleotides are TGTGCCAGCAGCCCGTACAAGAACACTGAAGCTTTCTTT. Translated: CASSPYKNTEAFF.

This sequence joins TRBV9 and TRBJ2-7; 12 bases map to TRBD1. Germline assignment: CDR1 SGDLS and CDR2 YYNGEE. V trimming: 4 bases; J trimming: 7 bases; junction bases outside the gene matches: 15. The CDR3 has 17 amino acids. CDR3 amino acids: CASSSPQRGQGAVEQYF. CDR3 nucleotides: TGTGCCAGCAGCTCACCCCAACGGGGACAGGGGGCAGTGGAGCAGTACTTC. The whole variable domain, filled in from reference TRBV9 and TRBJ2-7, reads DSGVTQTPKHLITATGQRVTLRCSPRSGDLSVYWYQQSLDQGLQFLIQYYNGEERAKGNILERFSAQQFPDLHSELNLSSLELGDSALYFCASSSPQRGQGAVEQYFGPGTRLTVT.

This clone was observed once. The chain is built from TRBV27 and TRBJ1-4, with 8 bases that match TRBD1. The CDR3 spans 14 residues. Germline V gene sequence: CDR1 MNHEY, CDR2 SMNVEV (reference sequence). The ends lost 3 bases at V and 8 bases at J; junction bases unmatched: 5. CDR3 nucleotides: TGTGCCAGCAGTTTCCAGGGGGCGCAGGAAAAACTGTTTTTT. Its translation: CASSFQGAQEKLFF.

CDR3 amino acids: CASRLGSTDTQYF. DNA for the CDR3: TGTGCCAGCCGACTAGGTAGCACAGATACGCAGTATTTT. The gene calls are TRBV19 and TRBJ2-3; D may be TRBD2 (6 bases). The CDR3 is 13 residues long. CDR1 is LNHDA, CDR2 SQIVND, per germline (reference sequence). Trimming removed 9 bases at V and 0 bases at J, with 10 bases between.

V usage is TRBV28 and J usage is TRBJ2-1; D is perhaps TRBD1 (6 bases). The ends were cut back, 3 bases at V and 7 bases at J, with 13 bases in the middle. The CDR3 has 14 residues. The V gene's germline CDR1 is MDHEN and CDR2 SYDVKM. For the CDR3, the DNA is TGTGCCAGCAGTTTGAGTTCAGGGGCGAATGAGCAGTTCTTC. Encoded protein: CASSLSSGANEQFF.

This rearrangement joins TRBV28 to TRBJ2-5; TRBD2 agrees at 8 bases. The CDR3 runs to 15 residues. V dropped 6 bases and J dropped 1; count of bases not matched to a gene: 7. Germline V gene lookup returns CDR1 MDHEN and CDR2 SYDVKM. CDR3 amino acids: CASSGGGIRQETQYF. CDR3 DNA sequence: TGTGCCAGCAGCGGGGGGGGGATCCGCCAAGAGACCCAGTACTTC.

A remark on this clone: Different DNA sequences within this sample yield the same CDR3. The chain is built from TRBV5-1 and TRBJ2-7; tentatively, D is TRBD1 (5 bases). The length of the CDR3 is 14 residues. V gave up 2 bases and J gave up 2 bases, with 11 bases separating them. The germline gives CDR1 SGHRS, CDR2 YFSETQ. DNA of the CDR3: TGCGCCAGCAGCTTACTCCAGGGTGCCTACGAGCAGTACTTC. It translates to CASSLLQGAYEQYF.

This clone was observed a single time. This rearrangement joins TRBV5-4 to TRBJ2-1, with D possibly being TRBD1 (6 bases). The CDR3 is 14 residues long. Per the germline V gene, CDR1 is SGHNT and CDR2 is YYREEE (reference sequence). Trimming took 2 bases from V and 9 from J, leaving 15 bases between them. The CDR3 reads CASSFRQGNSEQFF. In nucleotides, the CDR3 is TGTGCCAGCAGCTTTCGGCAGGGGAACAGTGAGCAGTTCTTC.

Concerning this clone itself: Germline and junction disagree at one end, which may indicate a read error. The rearrangement links TRBV18 to TRBJ1-1; 12 bases align to TRBD1. The length of the CDR3 is 18 residues. Germline CDR1 reads KGHSH; CDR2 reads LQKENI. The CDR3 reads CASSPVLGTGGLNTEAFF. The CDR3 nucleotides are TGTGCCAGCTCACCAGTCTTGGGGACAGGGGGCTTGAATACTGAAGCTTTCTTT. Looking up the rest from reference TRBV18 and TRBJ1-1 gives the full variable domain: NAGVMQNPRHLVRRRGQEARLRCSPMKGHSHVYWYRQLPEEGLKFMVYLQKENIIDESGMPKERFSAEFPKEGPSILRIQQVVRGDSAAYFCASSPVLGTGGLNTEAFFGQGTRLTVV.

This clone occurred a few times. The rearrangement uses TRBV6-1 and TRBJ2-4; no clear D. This CDR3 is built from 14 residues. Per germline, CDR1 MNHNS and CDR2 SASEGT. V was pared by 1 base and J by 8 bases, with 12 bases between. The CDR3 DNA sequence: TGTGCCAGCAGTGAAGTCTATAATGGAGACATTCAGTACTTC. This codes for CASSEVYNGDIQYF.

A few counts support this clone. The rearrangement joins TRBV29-1 to TRBJ1-1; D unclear. Germline V lookup: CDR1 SQVTM, CDR2 ANQGSEA. This CDR3 is built from 13 residues. The V end lost 3 bases, the J end lost 0 bases, and 8 bases lay between the germline ends. The CDR3 DNA sequence: TGCAGCGTTGAGGAGGGAGTGAACACTGAAGCTTTCTTT. Translation gives CSVEEGVNTEAFF.

The J gene is TRBJ2-5, the V gene TRBV7-9, with D possibly being TRBD1 (6 bases). V was shortened by 2 bases and J by 3 bases, with 13 bases between the two germline ends. This CDR3 comprises 15 residues. CDR1 and CDR2 from the germline V gene are SEHNR and FQNEAQ (reference sequence). CDR3 sequence (DNA): TGTGCCAGCAGCTTAAGGGACACCAAGGAAGAGACCCAGTACTTC. Encoded protein: CASSLRDTKEETQYF. Full variable domain (outside the CDR3, taken from reference TRBV7-9 and TRBJ2-5): DTGVSQNPRHKITKRGQNVTFRCDPISEHNRLYWYRQTLGQGPEFLTYFQNEAQLEKSRLLSDRFSAERPKGSFSTLEIQRTEQGDSAMYLCASSLRDTKEETQYFGPGTRLLVL.

The J gene is TRBJ1-2, the V gene TRBV7-9; 8 bases agree with TRBD1. Germline V gene data show CDR1 as SEHNR and CDR2 as FQNEAQ (reference sequence). With 4 bases clipped from V and 14 bases from J, the junction kept 15 bases outside the gene matches. This CDR3 is 14 amino acids long. The CDR3: CASSSLRDRRPITF. The CDR3 DNA is TGTGCCAGCAGCTCCCTCCGGGACAGGCGACCCATTACCTTC. The full variable domain, with the rest looked up from reference TRBV7-9 and TRBJ1-2, is DTGVSQNPRHKITKRGQNVTFRCDPISEHNRLYWYRQTLGQGPEFLTYFQNEAQLEKSRLLSDRFSAERPKGSFSTLEIQRTEQGDSAMYLCASSSLRDRRPITFGSGTRLTVV.

This clone was counted between two and nine times. The chain uses TRBV7-6 and TRBJ2-2; tentative D call: TRBD1 (6 bases). The CDR3 spans 13 residues. V was cut by 5 bases and J by 6 bases, with 10 bases left in between. In germline, CDR1 is SGHVS, CDR2 FNYEAQ. CDR3 sequence reads: CASSLGAPGELFF. The CDR3 DNA is TGTGCCAGCAGCCTGGGGGCGCCCGGGGAGCTGTTTTTT.

This clone was picked up a small number of times. V and J are TRBV29-1 and TRBJ1-2; 9 bases are shared with TRBD1. The germline CDR1 and CDR2 sequences are SQVTM and ANQGSEA. V lost 3 bases, J lost 6 bases, and 8 bases stayed unmatched. This CDR3 comprises 14 residues. The CDR3 loop reads CSVEGDREKDGYTF. DNA for the CDR3: TGCAGCGTTGAGGGGGACAGGGAAAAAGATGGCTACACCTTC.

This chain uses TRBV7-2 with TRBJ2-1, with TRBD2 matching 10 bases. V was pared by 3 bases and J by 3 bases, with 5 bases of the junction left unmatched. CDR1 is SGHTA, CDR2 FQGNSA, per germline. The CDR3 covers 16 residues. The CDR3 nucleotides are TGTGCCAGCAGCTTCCCATTAGCGGGAGGCTACAATGAGCAGTTCTTC. Its translation is CASSFPLAGGYNEQFF.

This clone occurred a few times. The sample holds other DNA sequences that translate to the same CDR3. The V gene is TRBV2, the J gene TRBJ1-5; 7 nucleotides line up with TRBD1. Germline CDR1 and CDR2: SNHLY and FYNNEI. The CDR3 spans 16 residues. The ends lost 4 bases at V and 1 base at J; junction bases unmatched: 7. This CDR3 reads CASSGQGGRSNQPQHF. In DNA, the CDR3 is TGTGCCAGCAGTGGACAGGGTGGACGGAGCAATCAGCCCCAGCATTTT. The variable domain in full, completed from reference TRBV2 and TRBJ1-5, reads EPEVTQTPSHQVTQMGQEVILRCVPISNHLYFYWYRQILGQKVEFLVSFYNNEISEKSEIFDDQFSVERPDGSNFTLKIRSTKLEDSAMYFCASSGQGGRSNQPQHFGDGTRLSIL.

This clone was observed a handful of times. At one of its ends the junction is not consistent with the germline gene, which may arise from a read error. The chain carries TRBV27 and TRBJ2-2; D possibly corresponds to TRBD1 (6 bases). CDR3 length: 15 amino acids. Germline V CDR1 and CDR2: MNHEY, SMNVEV (reference sequence). The CDR3, as DNA: TGTGCCAGCAGTTCCCTCGGACAGAACCCCGGGGAGCTGTTTTTT. Its protein product is CASSSLGQNPGELFF.

This clone came up a few times. The gene calls are TRBV14 and TRBJ2-1; 13 bases match TRBD2. V trimming: 2 bases; J trimming: 8 bases; junction bases outside the gene matches: 6. CDR1 SGHDN and CDR2 FVKESK come from the germline V gene. The CDR3 extends over 16 amino acids. CDR3 nucleotides: TGTGCCAGCAGCCAATCCGGGACTAGCGGGATTCATGAGCAGTTCTTC. Translated: CASSQSGTSGIHEQFF.